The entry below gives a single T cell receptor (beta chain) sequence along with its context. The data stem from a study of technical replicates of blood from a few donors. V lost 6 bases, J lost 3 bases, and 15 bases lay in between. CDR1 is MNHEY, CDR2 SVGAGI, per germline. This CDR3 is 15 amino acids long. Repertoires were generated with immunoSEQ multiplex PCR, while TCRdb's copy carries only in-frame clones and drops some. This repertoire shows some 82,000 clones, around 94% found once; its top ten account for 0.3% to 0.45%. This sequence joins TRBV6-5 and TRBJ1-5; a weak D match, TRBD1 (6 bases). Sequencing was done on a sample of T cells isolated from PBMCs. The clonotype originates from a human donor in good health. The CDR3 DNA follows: TGTGCCAGCAGCCAGGGGTCAGGGATCAATCAGCCCCAGCATTTT. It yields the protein CASSQGSGINQPQHF.